The 11 T cell receptor beta chains below all came from one sample that was sequenced in a study of T cell repertoires in cytomegalovirus infection (dated by TCRdb to between 2018 and 2021). Reads for this sample came from an Illumina HiSeq 1500. Starting from the raw public reads, TCRdb applied fastp trimming at Q25, assembled clones with MiXCR and retained in-frame beta chains. Entries are consolidated by CDR3 protein sequence, retaining the most common genes and DNA. The sample table records fewer than 550,000 distinct CDR3 sequences; about a quarter of these occur just once. The top ten clonotypes cover roughly 13% of the sample. Source material: PBMCs. All receptors come from a human donor in good health (CMV status not recorded). Some clones in this sample may be carry-over from other donors' samples.

This clonotype was observed a few times. This chain joins TRBV5-1 and TRBJ2-7; 13 bases line up with TRBD2. Germline CDR1 SGHRS, CDR2 YFSETQ. V lost 6 bases and J lost 4; bases outside the gene matches: 7. CDR3 length equals 15 residues. The CDR3 bases are TGCGCCAGCAAGATGGGACTAGCGGGATTTTACGAGCAGTACGTC. As protein: CASKMGLAGFYEQYV.

This clonotype was counted many times. The chain uses TRBV20-1 and TRBJ2-3; TRBD1 matches 9 bases. Trimming removed 7 bases from V and 2 bases from J; junction bases left unmatched: 4. Germline V gene sequence: CDR1 DFQATT, CDR2 SNEGSKA (reference sequence). The CDR3 spans 13 residues. The CDR3 is CSGGQGNTDTQYF. The CDR3 bases are TGCAGTGGTGGACAGGGGAACACAGATACGCAGTATTTT.

This clonotype came up many times. The chain uses TRBV7-2 and TRBJ2-1, with a possible D match to TRBD2 (6 bases). Trimming took 4 bases from V and 7 from J, leaving 17 bases between them. There are 15 residues in the CDR3. Germline V gene lookup returns CDR1 SGHTA and CDR2 FQGNSA. The CDR3 here is CASSSSGSWSNEQFF. The CDR3, as DNA: TGTGCCAGCAGCTCGTCCGGGAGTTGGTCAAATGAGCAGTTCTTC.

This clonotype was seen a few times. The chain is built from TRBV4-1 and TRBJ2-5; TRBD2 matches at 9 bases. J lost 1 base, V lost 0 bases, and 6 bases had no gene match. This CDR3 spans 17 amino acids. Germline CDR1 and CDR2: MGHRA and YSYEKL. The CDR3 nucleotides are TGCGCCAGCAGCCAAGAGGGCCTAGCGGGGCTCCAAGAGACCCAGTACTTC. Translating gives CASSQEGLAGLQETQYF.

The chain is built from TRBV6-2 or TRBV6-3 and TRBJ2-1; the D is unclear. This CDR3 is 14 amino acids long. Germline V gene lookup returns CDR1 MNHEY and CDR2 SVGEGT. Between the trimmed V and J ends, which lost 7 bases and 4 bases, there was a span of 14 bases. The CDR3 sequence is CASKRANPYNEQFF. The CDR3 nucleotides are TGTGCCAGCAAACGAGCTAATCCATACAATGAGCAGTTCTTC.

The rearrangement joins TRBV7-9 to TRBJ2-3, with TRBD2 as a possible D gene (6 bases). V was trimmed by 1 base and J by 4 bases, leaving 9 bases between them. The CDR3 totals 14 residues. The germline V gene has CDR1 SEHNR and CDR2 FQNEAQ (reference sequence). The CDR3 DNA is TGTGCCAGCAGCTTAGTCCGGGAGCCAGATACGCAGTATTTT. This codes for CASSLVREPDTQYF.

V usage is TRBV10-3 and J usage is TRBJ2-3; 10 nucleotides align to TRBD1. There are 19 residues in the CDR3. With V trimmed by 0 bases and J by 2 bases, 11 bases remained unmatched. Germline V lookup: CDR1 ENHRY, CDR2 SYGVKD. The CDR3 region is CAISESGTGVAVATDTQYF. CDR3 DNA sequence: TGTGCCATCAGTGAGTCGGGGACAGGGGTCGCGGTGGCCACAGATACGCAGTATTTT.

This clonotype was seen a handful of times. The V gene is TRBV7-8, the J gene TRBJ2-3; D unresolved. CDR1 and CDR2 (germline): SGHVS, FQNEAQ. V lost 4 bases and J 4 bases, leaving 18 bases between the germline ends. The CDR3 is made up of 16 amino acids. CDR3 residues: CASSSTGLLNPDTQYF. DNA for the CDR3: TGTGCCAGCAGCTCCACCGGGCTCCTAAACCCAGATACGCAGTATTTT.

This clonotype was detected only a few times. The rearrangement joins TRBV24-1 to TRBJ1-3; 9 positions agree with TRBD1. This CDR3 comprises 14 residues. J gave up 8 bases and V 2 bases, and 3 bases lay outside the gene matches. Germline V CDR1 and CDR2: KGHDR, SFDVKD. The chain's CDR3 is CATSDSDRGDTIYF. The CDR3 DNA is TGTGCCACCAGTGATTCGGACAGGGGAGACACCATATATTTT.

This sequence joins TRBV6-2 or TRBV6-3 and TRBJ2-7, with 8 bases matching TRBD1. Germline CDR1 is MNHEY and CDR2 is SVGEGT. The CDR3 has 14 amino acids. V lost 6 bases to trimming and J lost 6 bases; unmatched junction nucleotides: 10. The CDR3 region has the DNA TGTGCCAGCAGAAGACAACAGGGGGTAAGCGAGCAGTACGTC. Translating it yields CASRRQQGVSEQYV.

The chain combines TRBV6-2 or TRBV6-3 with TRBJ2-1, with D unresolved. This CDR3 is built from 12 residues. V was clipped by 2 bases and J by 7 bases, with 6 bases between them. In germline, CDR1 is MNHEY, CDR2 SVGEGT. CDR3 DNA sequence: TGTGCCAGCAGTTACCCCTTGAATGAGCAGTTCTTC. It translates to CASSYPLNEQFF.